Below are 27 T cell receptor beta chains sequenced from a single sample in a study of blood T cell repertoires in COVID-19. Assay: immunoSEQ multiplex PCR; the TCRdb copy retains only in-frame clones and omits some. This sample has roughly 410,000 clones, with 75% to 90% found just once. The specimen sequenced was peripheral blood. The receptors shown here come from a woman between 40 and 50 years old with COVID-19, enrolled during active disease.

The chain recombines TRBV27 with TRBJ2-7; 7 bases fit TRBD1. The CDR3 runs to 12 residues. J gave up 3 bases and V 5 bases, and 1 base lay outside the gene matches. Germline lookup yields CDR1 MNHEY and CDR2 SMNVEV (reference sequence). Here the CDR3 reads CASSHRGYEQYF. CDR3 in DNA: TGTGCCAGCAGTCACAGGGGCTACGAGCAGTACTTC.

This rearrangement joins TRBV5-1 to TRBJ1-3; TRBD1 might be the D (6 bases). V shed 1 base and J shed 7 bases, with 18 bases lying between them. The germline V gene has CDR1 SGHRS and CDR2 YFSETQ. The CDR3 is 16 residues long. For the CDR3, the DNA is TGCGCCAGCAGCTTGAGTTGGATACAGGGACGGAACACCATATATTTT. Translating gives CASSLSWIQGRNTIYF.

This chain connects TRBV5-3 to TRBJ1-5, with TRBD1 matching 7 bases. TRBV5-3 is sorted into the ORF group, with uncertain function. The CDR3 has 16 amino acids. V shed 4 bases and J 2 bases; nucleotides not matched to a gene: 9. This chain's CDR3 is CARSQFRTGGNQPQHF. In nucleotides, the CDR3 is TGTGCCAGAAGCCAATTTAGGACAGGAGGCAATCAGCCCCAGCATTTT.

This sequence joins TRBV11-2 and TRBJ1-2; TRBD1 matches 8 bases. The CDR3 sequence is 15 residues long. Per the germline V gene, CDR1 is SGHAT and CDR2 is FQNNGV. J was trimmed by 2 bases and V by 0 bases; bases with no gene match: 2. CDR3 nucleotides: TGTGCCAGCAGCTTAGAAGCAGGGGGCAACTATGGCTACACCTTC. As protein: CASSLEAGGNYGYTF.

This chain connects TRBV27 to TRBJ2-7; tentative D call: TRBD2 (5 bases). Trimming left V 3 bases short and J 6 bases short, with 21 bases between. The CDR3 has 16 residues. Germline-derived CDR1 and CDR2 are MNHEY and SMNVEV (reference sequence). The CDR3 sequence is CASSFSPDSGLGEQYF. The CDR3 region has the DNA TGTGCCAGCAGTTTCAGTCCGGACTCCGGCTTGGGCGAGCAGTACTTC.

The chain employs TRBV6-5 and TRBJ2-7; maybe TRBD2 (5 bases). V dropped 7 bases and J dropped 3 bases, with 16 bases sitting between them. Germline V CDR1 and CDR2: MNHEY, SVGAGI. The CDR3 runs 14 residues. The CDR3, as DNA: TGTGCCAGCACCACTTCCCCCGGGGTCTACGAGCAGTACTTC. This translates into CASTTSPGVYEQYF.

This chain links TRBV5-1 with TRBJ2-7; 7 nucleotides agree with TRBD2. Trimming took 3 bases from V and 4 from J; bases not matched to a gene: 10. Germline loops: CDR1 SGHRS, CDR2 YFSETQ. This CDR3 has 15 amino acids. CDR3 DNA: TGCGCCAGCAGCTCGACCAGCGGGATCGGGTACGAGCAGTACTTC. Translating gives CASSSTSGIGYEQYF.

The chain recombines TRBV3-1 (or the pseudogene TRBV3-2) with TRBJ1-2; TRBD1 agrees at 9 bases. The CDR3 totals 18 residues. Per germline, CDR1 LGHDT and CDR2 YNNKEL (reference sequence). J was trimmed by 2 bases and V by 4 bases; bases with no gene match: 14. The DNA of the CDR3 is TGTGCCAGCAGCCTCGGGGACAGGGAAACCCAACGGAACTATGGCTACACCTTC. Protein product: CASSLGDRETQRNYGYTF.

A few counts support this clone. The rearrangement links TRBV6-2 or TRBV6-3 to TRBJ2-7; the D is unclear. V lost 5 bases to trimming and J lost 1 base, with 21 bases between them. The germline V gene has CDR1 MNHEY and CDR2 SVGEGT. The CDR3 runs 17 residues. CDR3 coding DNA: TGTGCCAGCAGTACCACCATGGCCGCCGATTTTTCCTACGAGCAGTACTTC. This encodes CASSTTMAADFSYEQYF.

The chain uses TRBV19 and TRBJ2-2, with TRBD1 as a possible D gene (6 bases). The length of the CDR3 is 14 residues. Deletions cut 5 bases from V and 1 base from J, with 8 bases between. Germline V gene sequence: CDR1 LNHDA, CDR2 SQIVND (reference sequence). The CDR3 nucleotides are TGTGCCAGTAGTCTGACAGGGAACACCGGGGAGCTGTTTTTT. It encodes CASSLTGNTGELFF.

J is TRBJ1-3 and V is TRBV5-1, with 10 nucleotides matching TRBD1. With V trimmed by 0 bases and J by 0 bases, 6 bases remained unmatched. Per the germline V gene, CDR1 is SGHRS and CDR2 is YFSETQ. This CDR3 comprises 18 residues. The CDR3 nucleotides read TGCGCCAGCAGCTTGGTGGTGACAGGGGGCCGCTCTGGAAACACCATATATTTT. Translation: CASSLVVTGGRSGNTIYF.

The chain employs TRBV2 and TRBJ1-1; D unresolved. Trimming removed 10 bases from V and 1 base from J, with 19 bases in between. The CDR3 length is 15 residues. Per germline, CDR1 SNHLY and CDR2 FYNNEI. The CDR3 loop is CATKTEVLGNTEAFF. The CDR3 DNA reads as TGTGCCACCAAAACGGAGGTTCTCGGGAACACTGAAGCTTTCTTT.

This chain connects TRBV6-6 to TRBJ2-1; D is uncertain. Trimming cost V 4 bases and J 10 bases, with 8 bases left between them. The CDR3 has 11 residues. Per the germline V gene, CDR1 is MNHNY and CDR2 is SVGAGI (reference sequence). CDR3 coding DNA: TGTGCCAGCAGTTTGACATCGGAGCAGTTCTTC. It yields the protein CASSLTSEQFF.

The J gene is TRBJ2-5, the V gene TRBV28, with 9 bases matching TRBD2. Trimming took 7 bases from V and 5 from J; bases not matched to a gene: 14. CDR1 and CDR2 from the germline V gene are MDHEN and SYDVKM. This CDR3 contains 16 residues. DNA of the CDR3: TGTGCCAGCACAGAAACTAGCGCAAGCGGGAGGGAGACCCAGTACTTC. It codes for CASTETSASGRETQYF. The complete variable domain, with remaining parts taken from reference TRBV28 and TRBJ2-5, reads DVKVTQSSRYLVKRTGEKVFLECVQDMDHENMFWYRQDPGLGLRLIYFSYDVKMKEKGDIPEGYSVSREKKERFSLILESASTNQTSMYLCASTETSASGRETQYFGPGTRLLVL.

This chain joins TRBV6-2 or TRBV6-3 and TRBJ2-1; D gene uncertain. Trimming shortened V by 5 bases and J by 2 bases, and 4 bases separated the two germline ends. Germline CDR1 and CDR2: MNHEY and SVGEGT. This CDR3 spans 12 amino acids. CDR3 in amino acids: CASSTAYNEQFF. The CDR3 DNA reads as TGTGCCAGCAGTACAGCCTACAATGAGCAGTTCTTC.

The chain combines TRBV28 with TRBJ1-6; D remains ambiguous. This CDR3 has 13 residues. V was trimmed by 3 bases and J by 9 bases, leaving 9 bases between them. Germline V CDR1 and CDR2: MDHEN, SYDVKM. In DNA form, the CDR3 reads TGTGCCAGCAGTTTGAGGGTCCTTTCACCCCTCCACTTT. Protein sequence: CASSLRVLSPLHF.

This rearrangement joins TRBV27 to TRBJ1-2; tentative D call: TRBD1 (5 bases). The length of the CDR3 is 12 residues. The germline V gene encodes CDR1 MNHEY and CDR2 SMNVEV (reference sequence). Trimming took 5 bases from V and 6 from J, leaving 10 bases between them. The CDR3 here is CASSAGWDGYTF. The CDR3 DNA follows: TGTGCCAGCAGTGCAGGGTGGGATGGCTACACCTTC.

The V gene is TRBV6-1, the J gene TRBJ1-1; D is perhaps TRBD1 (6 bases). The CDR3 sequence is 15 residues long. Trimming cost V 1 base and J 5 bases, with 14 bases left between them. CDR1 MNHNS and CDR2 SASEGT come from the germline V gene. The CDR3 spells CASSEGGNRDTEAFF. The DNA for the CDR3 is TGTGCCAGCAGTGAAGGGGGGAACAGGGATACTGAAGCTTTCTTT.

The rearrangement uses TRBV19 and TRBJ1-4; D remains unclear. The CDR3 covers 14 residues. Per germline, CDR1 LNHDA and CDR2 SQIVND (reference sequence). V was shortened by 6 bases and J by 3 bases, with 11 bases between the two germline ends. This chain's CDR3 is CASRSRESNEKLFF. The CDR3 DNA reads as TGTGCCAGTAGGTCAAGGGAGTCTAATGAAAAACTGTTTTTT.

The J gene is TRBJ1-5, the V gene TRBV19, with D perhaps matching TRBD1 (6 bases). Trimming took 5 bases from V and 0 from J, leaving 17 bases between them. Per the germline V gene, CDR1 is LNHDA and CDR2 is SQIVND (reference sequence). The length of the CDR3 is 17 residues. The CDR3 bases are TGTGCCAGTAGTCCCACACCGACAGGCTATAGCAATCAGCCCCAGCATTTT. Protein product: CASSPTPTGYSNQPQHF.

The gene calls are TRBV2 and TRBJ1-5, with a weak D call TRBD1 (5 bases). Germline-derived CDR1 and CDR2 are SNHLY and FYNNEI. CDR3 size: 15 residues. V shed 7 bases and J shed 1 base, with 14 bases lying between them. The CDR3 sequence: CASNLWKGSNQPQHF. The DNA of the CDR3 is TGTGCCAGCAACCTTTGGAAGGGGAGCAATCAGCCCCAGCATTTT.

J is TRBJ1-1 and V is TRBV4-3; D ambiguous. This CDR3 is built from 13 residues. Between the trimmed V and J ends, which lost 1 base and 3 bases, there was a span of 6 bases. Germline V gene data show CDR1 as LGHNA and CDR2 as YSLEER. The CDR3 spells CASSQGLDTEAFF. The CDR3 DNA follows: TGCGCCAGCAGCCAAGGACTAGACACTGAAGCTTTCTTT.

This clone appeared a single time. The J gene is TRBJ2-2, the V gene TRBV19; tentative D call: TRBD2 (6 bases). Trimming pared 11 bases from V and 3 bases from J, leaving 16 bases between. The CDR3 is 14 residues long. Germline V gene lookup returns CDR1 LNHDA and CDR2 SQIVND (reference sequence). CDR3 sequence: CAGRRGVDTGELFF. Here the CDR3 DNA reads TGTGCCGGGAGGAGAGGGGTGGACACCGGGGAGCTGTTTTTT.

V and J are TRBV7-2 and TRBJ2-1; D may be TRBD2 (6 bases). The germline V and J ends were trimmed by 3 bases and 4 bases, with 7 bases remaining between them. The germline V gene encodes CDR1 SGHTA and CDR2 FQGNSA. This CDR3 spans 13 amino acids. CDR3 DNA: TGTGCCAGCAGCTTGACTAGTTACAATGAGCAGTTCTTC. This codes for CASSLTSYNEQFF.

The CDR3 loop reads CASSSGFQRVNIQYF. CDR3 in DNA: TGTGCCAGCAGTTCCGGATTCCAACGGGTAAACATTCAGTACTTC. The rearrangement links TRBV6-5 to TRBJ2-4; no definite D call. CDR1 and CDR2 from the germline V gene are MNHEY and SVGAGI. The CDR3 contains 15 residues. V gave up 4 bases and J gave up 6 bases, with 16 bases separating them.

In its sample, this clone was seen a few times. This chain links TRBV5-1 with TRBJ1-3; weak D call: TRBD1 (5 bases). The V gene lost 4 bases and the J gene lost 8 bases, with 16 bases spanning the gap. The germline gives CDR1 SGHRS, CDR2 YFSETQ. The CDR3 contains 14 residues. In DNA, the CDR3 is TGCGCCAGCAGCCCTTCCGGGACTACGGACACCATATATTTT. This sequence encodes CASSPSGTTDTIYF.

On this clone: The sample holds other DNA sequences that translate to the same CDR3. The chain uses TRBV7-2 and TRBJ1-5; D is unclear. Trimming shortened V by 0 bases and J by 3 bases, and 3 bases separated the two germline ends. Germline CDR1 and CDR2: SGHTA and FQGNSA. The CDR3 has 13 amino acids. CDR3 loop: CASSLAANQPQHF. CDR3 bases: TGTGCCAGCAGCTTAGCGGCCAATCAGCCCCAGCATTTT.